Listed here are 18 T cell receptor beta chains from one sample, sequenced in a study of blood T cells in healthy people across ages. A second PCR of 7 to 11 cycles used a sample-barcoded 5' primer and a J-beta primer mix. TCRdb itself ran the 5' RACE reads through MiXCR, one entry per CDR3 protein. The profile shows roughly 2 million distinct CDR3 sequences, about 50% of them singletons. Sequenced input: blood. These receptors all stem from a woman aged 40 to 55 in good health.

This clonotype was recorded a few times. V and J are TRBV6-2 or TRBV6-3 and TRBJ2-4; D remains ambiguous. This CDR3 has 15 residues. Germline lookup yields CDR1 MNHEY and CDR2 SVGEGT. V was pared by 6 bases and J by 0 bases, with 12 bases between. The CDR3 region is CASSSVDLAKNIQYF. The CDR3 DNA follows: TGTGCCAGCAGCTCAGTGGACCTAGCCAAAAACATTCAGTACTTC.

The chain has TRBV20-1 and TRBJ2-7; the D gene is possibly TRBD2 (7 bases). The CDR3 sequence is 15 residues long. In germline, CDR1 is DFQATT, CDR2 SNEGSKA (reference sequence). Trimming pared 5 bases from V and 4 bases from J, leaving 21 bases between. The CDR3 DNA is TGCAGTGCTCCAAATGGTGGGGGGGGCCAGTACGAGCAGTACTTC. Translation: CSAPNGGGGQYEQYF.

This chain connects TRBV6-5 to TRBJ1-2; D call uncertain. V was shortened by 5 bases and J by 5 bases, with 15 bases between the two germline ends. CDR1 is MNHEY, CDR2 SVGAGI, per germline. The CDR3 is made up of 14 amino acids. CDR3 loop: CASSQQRIEYGYTF. For the CDR3, the DNA is TGTGCCAGCAGTCAACAGCGGATCGAGTATGGCTACACCTTC.

This chain's CDR3 is CASSFGSGVETQYF. As DNA, the CDR3 is TGTGCCAGCAGTTTCGGTTCGGGCGTGGAGACCCAGTACTTC. The chain couples TRBV27 to TRBJ2-7, with D hard to call. TRBJ2-5 explains the end of the DNA better; the J call may be wrong. Germline V gene lookup returns CDR1 MNHEY and CDR2 SMNVEV (reference sequence). CDR3 length: 14 residues.

This clonotype occurred a few times. This chain links TRBV27 with TRBJ1-2, with 7 bases aligning to TRBD1. CDR3 length equals 13 residues. The V gene end was trimmed by 6 bases and the J gene end by 3 bases; junction bases not matched to a gene: 4. From germline, CDR1 is MNHEY and CDR2 SMNVEV (reference sequence). Here the CDR3 DNA reads TGTGCCAGCAGGACCGACAGGGACTATGGCTACACCTTC. This encodes CASRTDRDYGYTF.

The table lists this clonotype with many counts. J is TRBJ2-5 and V is TRBV29-1; 8 bases agree with TRBD1. The trim removed 7 bases at V and 4 bases at J, leaving 5 bases unmatched. CDR1 is SQVTM, CDR2 ANQGSEA, per germline. This CDR3 is built from 12 residues. The CDR3 protein is CSATTGVETQYF. The DNA for the CDR3 is TGCAGCGCAACGACAGGGGTAGAGACCCAGTACTTC.

This chain connects TRBV25-1 to TRBJ1-2; D is unclear. This CDR3 spans 14 amino acids. Per the germline V gene, CDR1 is MGHDK and CDR2 is SYGVNS. Trimming removed 2 bases from V and 3 bases from J, with 10 bases in between. The DNA for the CDR3 is TGTGCCAGCAGTGAAGACTACGGAGACTATGGCTACACCTTC. It encodes CASSEDYGDYGYTF.

The gene calls are TRBV7-9 and TRBJ2-1, with 7 bases lining up with TRBD2. The ends lost 2 bases at V and 5 bases at J; junction bases unmatched: 15. This CDR3 has 18 residues. CDR1 and CDR2 (germline): SEHNR, FQNEAQ (reference sequence). The CDR3 loop reads CASSLLPGAGVRHNEQFF. CDR3 coding DNA: TGTGCCAGCAGCTTACTGCCCGGGGCGGGGGTACGCCACAATGAGCAGTTCTTC. Together with reference TRBV7-9 and TRBJ2-1, the CDR3 gives the full variable domain: DTGVSQNPRHKITKRGQNVTFRCDPISEHNRLYWYRQTLGQGPEFLTYFQNEAQLEKSRLLSDRFSAERPKGSFSTLEIQRTEQGDSAMYLCASSLLPGAGVRHNEQFFGPGTRLTVL.

This clonotype came up a few times. This CDR3 is CATSRGVGSTDTQYF. The CDR3, as DNA: TGTGCCACCAGCAGAGGTGTGGGGAGCACAGATACGCAGTATTTT. V gene TRBV15 combines with J gene TRBJ2-3; no definite D call. Trimming cost V 1 base and J 0 bases, with 8 bases left between them. Germline V gene lookup returns CDR1 LNHNV and CDR2 YYDKDF (reference sequence). The CDR3 is 15 residues long.

This clonotype has only a few counts. The rearrangement links TRBV7-2 to TRBJ2-1, with TRBD2 identical over 9 bases. Per germline, CDR1 SGHTA and CDR2 FQGNSA. This CDR3 has 16 amino acids. V trimming: 2 bases; J trimming: 0 bases; junction bases outside the gene matches: 2. CDR3 protein: CASSLWRGGSYNEQFF. The CDR3 DNA reads as TGTGCCAGCAGCTTATGGCGGGGGGGCTCCTACAATGAGCAGTTCTTC.

The chain uses TRBV29-1 and TRBJ2-3; no reliable D call. Between the trimmed V and J ends, which lost 4 bases and 2 bases, there was a span of 16 bases. CDR1 and CDR2 from the germline V gene are SQVTM and ANQGSEA. CDR3 length: 15 amino acids. The CDR3 is CSVAENGRYTDTQYF. In DNA form, the CDR3 reads TGCAGCGTTGCCGAGAACGGACGATACACAGATACGCAGTATTTT.

The genes are TRBV24-1 and TRBJ1-2, with D hard to call. Germline loops: CDR1 KGHDR, CDR2 SFDVKD. This CDR3 contains 13 residues. V lost 1 base and J 7 bases, leaving 9 bases between the germline ends. The CDR3 loop reads CATSDFGPGGYTF. The CDR3 DNA is TGTGCCACCAGTGATTTTGGGCCGGGTGGCTACACCTTC.

J is TRBJ1-2 and V is TRBV6-6; TRBD1 aligns across 8 bases. Per the germline V gene, CDR1 is MNHNY and CDR2 is SVGAGI (reference sequence). J was trimmed by 8 bases and V by 0 bases; bases with no gene match: 14. This CDR3 comprises 17 residues. CDR3 nucleotides: TGTGCCAGCAGTTACTCTCCGAGGACAGGGTTGCTCTTCGGCTACACCTTC. This gives the protein CASSYSPRTGLLFGYTF.

The chain carries TRBV7-2 and TRBJ1-2; no clear D. V dropped 2 bases and J dropped 6 bases, with 10 bases sitting between them. In germline, CDR1 is SGHTA, CDR2 FQGNSA. The CDR3 loop spans 13 amino acids. The CDR3 nucleotides are TGTGCCAGCAGCTTACTCGGGGAACATGGCTACACCTTC. It encodes CASSLLGEHGYTF.

This chain connects TRBV15 to TRBJ1-2; D remains ambiguous. The V gene lost 2 bases and the J gene lost 5 bases, with 12 bases spanning the gap. Germline V gene lookup returns CDR1 LNHNV and CDR2 YYDKDF (reference sequence). This CDR3 has 14 residues. CDR3 sequence (DNA): TGTGCCACCAGCAGATCCACAGACCTTTATGGCTACACCTTC. Protein product: CATSRSTDLYGYTF.

The rearrangement links TRBV10-3 to TRBJ2-5; possibly TRBD2 for D (5 bases). The J call may be incorrect, as the DNA end agrees better with TRBJ2-7. The CDR3 length is 11 residues. Germline V gene sequence: CDR1 ENHRY, CDR2 SYGVKD. In DNA, the CDR3 is TGTGCCACTGAGGGCTCCTACGAGCAGTACTTC. It is translated as CATEGSYEQYF.

The chain recombines TRBV7-3 with TRBJ2-1; 11 bases align to TRBD2. Looked up from germline, CDR1 is SGHTA and CDR2 is FQGTGA. The trim removed 5 bases at V and 3 bases at J, leaving 12 bases unmatched. The CDR3 is 18 residues long. Here the CDR3 reads CASSPYGGTSGFYNEQFF. Written as DNA, the CDR3 is TGTGCCAGCAGCCCCTACGGAGGGACTAGCGGTTTCTACAATGAGCAGTTCTTC.

The chain uses TRBV14 and TRBJ2-2; 10 positions agree with TRBD1. This CDR3 has 17 residues. CDR1 SGHDN and CDR2 FVKESK come from the germline V gene. Trimming at V came to 4 bases and at J to 0 bases, leaving 5 bases not matched to a gene. The DNA for the CDR3 is TGTGCCAGCAGCCCCCGGGACAGGGGAACGAACACCGGGGAGCTGTTTTTT. Translation: CASSPRDRGTNTGELFF.